Shown below are 29 T cell receptor beta chains from a single sample sequenced in a study of T-cell reconstitution after alpha-beta-depleted transplantation in children. Unique molecular identifiers featured in how the TCRbeta library was prepared. TCRdb itself ran the PCR reads through MiXCR, one entry per CDR3 protein. The table shows roughly 790,000 distinct CDR3 sequences, with less than 20% occurring only once. The sequenced sample was PBMCs, mostly from graft donor cells, obtained 360 days after TCRalphabeta/CD19-depleted stem cell transplant. Receptors were obtained from a male patient aged 5 to 17 who had a stem cell transplant for acute lymphoblastic leukemia, so the T cells may come from the graft donor.

This clonotype was recorded at least ten times. The J gene is TRBJ2-3, the V gene TRBV12-3 or TRBV12-4; 8 nucleotides line up with TRBD2. The trim removed 7 bases at V and 5 bases at J, leaving 11 bases unmatched. This CDR3 comprises 15 residues. CDR3 nucleotide sequence: TGTGCCAGCACTCTAATCGGGGGGGCGGAAGATACGCAGTATTTT. Translating it yields CASTLIGGAEDTQYF.

CDR3 coding DNA: TGCGCCAGCAGCCAAGGACTCCCGGGAGGCAAGTACAATGAGCAGTTCTTC. This translates into CASSQGLPGGKYNEQFF. V gene TRBV4-1 combines with J gene TRBJ2-1, with TRBD2 matching over 7 bases. Germline V gene lookup returns CDR1 MGHRA and CDR2 YSYEKL. The ends lost 1 base at V and 4 bases at J; junction bases unmatched: 10. This CDR3 contains 17 residues.

The rearrangement joins TRBV7-6 to TRBJ1-4, with D tentatively TRBD1 (5 bases). CDR3 length: 16 residues. Germline assignment: CDR1 SGHVS and CDR2 FNYEAQ. V was cut by 5 bases and J by 0 bases, with 13 bases left in between. The CDR3 reads CASSELAGSTNEKLFF. The CDR3 nucleotides read TGTGCCAGCAGCGAGCTCGCAGGGTCAACTAATGAAAAACTGTTTTTT.

V gene TRBV7-9 combines with J gene TRBJ2-5; 7 bases map to TRBD1. Per the germline V gene, CDR1 is SEHNR and CDR2 is FQNEAQ (reference sequence). CDR3 length equals 17 residues. V lost 7 bases to trimming and J lost 3 bases; unmatched junction nucleotides: 17. CDR3 coding DNA: TGTGCCAGCACCCAATCACAGGGGCTTATAATTGAAGAGACCCAGTACTTC. It yields the protein CASTQSQGLIIEETQYF.

The J gene is TRBJ2-2, the V gene TRBV2; 7 positions match TRBD1. The CDR3 contains 16 residues. V gave up 5 bases and J gave up 6 bases; unmatched junction bases: 12. Germline-derived CDR1 and CDR2 are SNHLY and FYNNEI. The CDR3 DNA reads TGTGCCAGCAGTTCTTTGGGGACAGAGGGCGCCGGGGAGCTGTTTTTT. Translating gives CASSSLGTEGAGELFF. Based on the CDR3 plus reference TRBV2 and TRBJ2-2, the full variable domain is EPEVTQTPSHQVTQMGQEVILRCVPISNHLYFYWYRQILGQKVEFLVSFYNNEISEKSEIFDDQFSVERPDGSNFTLKIRSTKLEDSAMYFCASSSLGTEGAGELFFGEGSRLTVL.

The chain employs TRBV7-6 and TRBJ2-7, with TRBD2 identical over 11 bases. The V gene end was trimmed by 2 bases and the J gene end by 5 bases; junction bases not matched to a gene: 8. The CDR3 has 16 residues. The germline V gene has CDR1 SGHVS and CDR2 FNYEAQ. This chain's CDR3 is CASSLYGTSGPNEQYF. The CDR3 DNA reads as TGTGCCAGCAGCTTATATGGGACTAGCGGTCCAAACGAGCAGTACTTC.

This clonotype turned up a few times. This chain uses TRBV12-3 or TRBV12-4 with TRBJ2-5, with D tentatively TRBD1 (5 bases). The CDR3 has 13 residues. V was shortened by 7 bases and J by 5 bases, with 14 bases between the two germline ends. As DNA, the CDR3 is TGTGCCAGCACCTGGGGCAGGGTCGAGACCCAGTACTTC. Translating it yields CASTWGRVETQYF.

This clonotype was seen at least ten times. The chain uses TRBV7-2 and TRBJ2-5; no clear D. The CDR3 is 15 amino acids. Germline CDR1 is SGHTA and CDR2 is FQGNSA. The V gene lost 0 bases and the J gene lost 5 bases, with 13 bases spanning the gap. The CDR3 is CASSLAPGRRETQYF. CDR3 nucleotide sequence: TGTGCCAGCAGCTTAGCCCCGGGCAGGCGGGAGACCCAGTACTTC.

This clonotype has only a few counts. The chain couples TRBV5-1 to TRBJ2-7, with D unresolved. CDR3 length: 15 amino acids. The germline CDR1 and CDR2 sequences are SGHRS and YFSETQ. Trimming removed 5 bases at V and 4 bases at J, with 19 bases between. CDR3 sequence: CASSLTRTGLYEQYF. In nucleotides, the CDR3 is TGCGCCAGCAGTCTCACACGGACGGGTCTATACGAGCAGTACTTC.

This chain uses TRBV6-2 or TRBV6-3 with TRBJ2-1; D gene unclear. Germline lookup yields CDR1 MNHEY and CDR2 SVGEGT. The CDR3 is made up of 12 amino acids. With 8 bases removed from V and 3 bases from J, the gap between germline ends came to 8 bases. The CDR3 loop is CASSVLYNEQFF. CDR3 bases: TGTGCCAGCTCGGTGCTCTACAATGAGCAGTTCTTC.

This clonotype appeared a few times. In DNA, the CDR3 is TGTGCCAGCAGCCAACTAGCGGGAGAATTGTCCTACGAGCAGTACTTC. Protein sequence: CASSQLAGELSYEQYF. This chain joins TRBV3-1 and TRBJ2-7, with 10 bases fitting TRBD2. This CDR3 contains 16 residues. The V gene end was trimmed by 2 bases and the J gene end by 1 base; junction bases not matched to a gene: 5. Germline V gene data show CDR1 as LGHDT and CDR2 as YNNKEL (reference sequence).

The CDR3 bases are TGTGCCAGCAGCTTAAGAGGGTGGGACGAGCAGTACTTC. Protein sequence: CASSLRGWDEQYF. J is TRBJ2-7 and V is TRBV13; weak D call: TRBD2 (5 bases). The CDR3 totals 13 residues. The V gene lost 2 bases and the J gene lost 5 bases, with 10 bases spanning the gap. CDR1 is PRHDT, CDR2 FYEKMQ, per germline (reference sequence).

The chain couples TRBV20-1 to TRBJ2-7, with 13 positions matching TRBD2. In germline, CDR1 is DFQATT, CDR2 SNEGSKA (reference sequence). The CDR3 has 19 amino acids. V was pared by 5 bases and J by 9 bases, with 25 bases of the junction left unmatched. The CDR3 spells CSAARFQEYGLAGVVVQYF. In nucleotides, the CDR3 is TGCAGTGCTGCGAGGTTTCAGGAATACGGACTAGCGGGAGTGGTAGTGCAGTACTTC.

This clonotype was counted only a few times. This chain uses TRBV12-3 or TRBV12-4 with TRBJ2-7, with D possibly being TRBD1 (5 bases). The CDR3 is 13 amino acids. V was shortened by 3 bases and J by 2 bases, with 8 bases between the two germline ends. This CDR3 reads CASSFARAYEQYF. As DNA, the CDR3 is TGTGCCAGCAGTTTTGCCAGGGCCTACGAGCAGTACTTC.

This chain uses TRBV20-1 with TRBJ1-4; 8 bases match TRBD1. With 6 bases clipped from V and 2 bases from J, the junction kept 8 bases outside the gene matches. This CDR3 is built from 15 residues. The germline gives CDR1 DFQATT, CDR2 SNEGSKA (reference sequence). Here the CDR3 DNA reads TGCAGTGCACGGACAGGGAGTTTGACTAATGAAAAACTGTTTTTT. Its protein product is CSARTGSLTNEKLFF.

In its sample, this clonotype was seen many times. The genes are TRBV7-2 and TRBJ1-5, with D hard to call. V was shortened by 2 bases and J by 4 bases, with 6 bases between the two germline ends. This CDR3 comprises 13 residues. Germline V CDR1 and CDR2: SGHTA, FQGNSA. The CDR3 DNA reads TGTGCCAGCAGCTTACGCCCAAATCAGCCCCAGCATTTT. Amino acids: CASSLRPNQPQHF.

This clonotype was detected only a few times. The genes are TRBV6-2 or TRBV6-3 and TRBJ1-1; possible D gene TRBD1, 6 bases. Trimming cost V 6 bases and J 0 bases, with 20 bases left between them. The CDR3 has 17 amino acids. Germline V gene data show CDR1 as MNHEY and CDR2 as SVGEGT. In DNA, the CDR3 is TGTGCCAGCAGCGACCGGATGACAGGCGGGATGAACACTGAAGCTTTCTTT. It codes for CASSDRMTGGMNTEAFF.

This clonotype was seen more than once but under ten times. The chain recombines TRBV5-1 with TRBJ1-1, with TRBD1 as a possible D gene (5 bases). V lost 0 bases, J lost 4 bases, and 13 bases lay in between. The CDR3 is 15 amino acids. In germline, CDR1 is SGHRS, CDR2 YFSETQ. CDR3 coding DNA: TGCGCCAGCAGCTTGGCTCAGGGAATATTCACTGAAGCTTTCTTT. Translated, it gives CASSLAQGIFTEAFF.

This chain connects TRBV4-1 to TRBJ2-5; unclear D gene. CDR1 is MGHRA and CDR2 is YSYEKL in the germline V gene. This CDR3 spans 14 amino acids. The V gene lost 1 base and the J gene lost 1 base, with 7 bases spanning the gap. CDR3 DNA: TGCGCCAGCAGCCAAGCGATCGCCCAAGAGACCCAGTACTTC. Protein sequence: CASSQAIAQETQYF.

The V call is TRBV5-1, the J call TRBJ2-3; 11 bases agree with TRBD2. Germline values: CDR1 SGHRS, CDR2 YFSETQ. The CDR3 has 16 residues. J lost 4 bases, V lost 6 bases, and 10 bases had no gene match. The CDR3 region has the DNA TGCGCCAGCACCCCATTAGCGGGAGGGCCGTCAGATACGCAGTATTTT. Translation: CASTPLAGGPSDTQYF.

This chain links TRBV27 with TRBJ2-7; 12 bases are shared with TRBD2. The length of the CDR3 is 15 residues. V lost 3 bases to trimming and J lost 6 bases; unmatched junction nucleotides: 6. Germline CDR1 MNHEY, CDR2 SMNVEV (reference sequence). The CDR3 bases are TGTGCCAGCAGTTTGGTACTAGCGGGAGGAGTCGAGCAGTACTTC. Translated: CASSLVLAGGVEQYF.

This clonotype turned up a few times. The gene calls are TRBV5-1 and TRBJ2-5; unclear D gene. Trimming cost V 0 bases and J 0 bases, with 9 bases left between them. Germline assignment: CDR1 SGHRS and CDR2 YFSETQ. CDR3 length: 15 residues. The CDR3 here is CASSLGPTNQETQYF. CDR3 DNA sequence: TGCGCCAGCAGCTTGGGGCCCACTAACCAAGAGACCCAGTACTTC.

Concerning this clonotype: The DNA is left out, because the CDR3 cannot be placed on it with certainty; the CDR3 is given as TCRdb lists it. The V call is TRBV21-1, the J call TRBJ2-4; TRBD2 is the table's D call, not checked against the DNA. TRBV21-1 is shown as a pseudogene. A total of 16 residues make up the CDR3, ends included. The CDR3 here is CATHLVGGGAKNIQYF.

This clonotype was picked up a small number of times. The V and J genes are TRBV6-5 and TRBJ2-5, with a weak D call TRBD2 (6 bases). Germline CDR1 reads MNHEY; CDR2 reads SVGAGI. Trimming shortened V by 3 bases and J by 1 base, and 9 bases separated the two germline ends. The CDR3 runs to 14 residues. The CDR3 DNA sequence: TGTGCCAGCAGTTATTATAGCGGCCAAGAGACCCAGTACTTC. It yields the protein CASSYYSGQETQYF.

This chain connects TRBV7-6 to TRBJ2-7, with D uncertain. The CDR3 consists of 13 residues. V was trimmed by 5 bases and J by 0 bases, leaving 8 bases between them. CDR1 is SGHVS and CDR2 is FNYEAQ in the germline V gene. DNA of the CDR3: TGTGCCAGCAGCCCGCAGTTCTCCTACGAGCAGTACTTC. This sequence encodes CASSPQFSYEQYF.

This rearrangement joins TRBV5-1 to TRBJ1-2; D gene uncertain. The V end lost 0 bases, the J end lost 6 bases, and 15 bases lay between the germline ends. Germline V gene data show CDR1 as SGHRS and CDR2 as YFSETQ. This CDR3 has 15 amino acids. The CDR3 region is CASSLGPGGTDGYTF. CDR3 DNA sequence: TGCGCCAGCAGCTTGGGCCCAGGAGGTACTGATGGCTACACCTTC. Drawing the rest from reference TRBV5-1 and TRBJ1-2, the complete variable domain is KAGVTQTPRYLIKTRGQQVTLSCSPISGHRSVSWYQQTPGQGLQFLFEYFSETQRNKGNFPGRFSGRQFSNSRSEMNVSTLELGDSALYLCASSLGPGGTDGYTFGSGTRLTVV.

Only a few counts were recorded for this clonotype. V is TRBV20-1 and J is TRBJ1-1; D ambiguous. The V end lost 7 bases, the J end lost 0 bases, and 12 bases lay between the germline ends. The germline gives CDR1 DFQATT, CDR2 SNEGSKA (reference sequence). This CDR3 is built from 13 residues. CDR3: CSGRNSLNTEAFF. The DNA for the CDR3 is TGCAGTGGCAGGAACAGCCTGAACACTGAAGCTTTCTTT.

J is TRBJ2-4 and V is TRBV7-9; D uncertain. Deletions cut 3 bases from V and 1 base from J, with 7 bases between. The length of the CDR3 is 14 residues. Germline loops: CDR1 SEHNR, CDR2 FQNEAQ (reference sequence). CDR3 amino acids: CASSFNSAKNIQYF. CDR3 in DNA: TGTGCCAGCAGCTTTAACAGCGCCAAAAACATTCAGTACTTC.

This clonotype occurred a few times. This chain uses TRBV29-1 with TRBJ2-1; D remains ambiguous. The CDR3 contains 13 residues. V was pared by 6 bases and J by 0 bases, with 9 bases between. The germline V gene has CDR1 SQVTM and CDR2 ANQGSEA. The CDR3 loop reads CSVRDSSYNEQFF. The CDR3 DNA reads TGCAGCGTCCGAGATAGCTCCTACAATGAGCAGTTCTTC.